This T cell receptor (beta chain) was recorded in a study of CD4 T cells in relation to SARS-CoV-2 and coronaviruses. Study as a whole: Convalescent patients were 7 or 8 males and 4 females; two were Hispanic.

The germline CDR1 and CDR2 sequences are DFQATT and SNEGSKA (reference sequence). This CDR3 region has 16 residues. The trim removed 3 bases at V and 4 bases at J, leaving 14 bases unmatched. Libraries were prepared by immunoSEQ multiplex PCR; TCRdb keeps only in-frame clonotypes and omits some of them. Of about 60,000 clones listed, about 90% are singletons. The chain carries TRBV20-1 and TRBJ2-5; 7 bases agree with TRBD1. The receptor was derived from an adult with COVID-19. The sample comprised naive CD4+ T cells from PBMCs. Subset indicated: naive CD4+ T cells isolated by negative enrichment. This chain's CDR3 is CSASWRTGGKLETQYF. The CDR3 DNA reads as TGCAGTGCTAGTTGGCGGACAGGAGGTAAACTAGAGACCCAGTACTTC.